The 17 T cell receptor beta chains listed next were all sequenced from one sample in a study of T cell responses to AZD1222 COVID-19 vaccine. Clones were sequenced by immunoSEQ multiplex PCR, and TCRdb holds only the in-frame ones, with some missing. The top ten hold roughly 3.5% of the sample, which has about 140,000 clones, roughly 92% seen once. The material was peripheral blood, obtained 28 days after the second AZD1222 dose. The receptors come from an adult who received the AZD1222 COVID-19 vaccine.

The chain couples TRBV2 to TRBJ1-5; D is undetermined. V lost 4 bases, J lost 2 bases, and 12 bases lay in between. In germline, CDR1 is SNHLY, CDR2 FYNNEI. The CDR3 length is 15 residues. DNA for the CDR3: TGTGCCAGCAGTGCGGCACTCCGGGGCAATCAGCCCCAGCATTTT. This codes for CASSAALRGNQPQHF.

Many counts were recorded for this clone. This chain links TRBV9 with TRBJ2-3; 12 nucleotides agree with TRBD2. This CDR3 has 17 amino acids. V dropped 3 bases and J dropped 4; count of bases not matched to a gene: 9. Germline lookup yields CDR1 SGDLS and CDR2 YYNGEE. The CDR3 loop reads CASSEGASGRVADTQYF. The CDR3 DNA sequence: TGTGCCAGCAGCGAGGGGGCTAGCGGGAGGGTTGCAGATACGCAGTATTTT. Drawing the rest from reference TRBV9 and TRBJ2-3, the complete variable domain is DSGVTQTPKHLITATGQRVTLRCSPRSGDLSVYWYQQSLDQGLQFLIQYYNGEERAKGNILERFSAQQFPDLHSELNLSSLELGDSALYFCASSEGASGRVADTQYFGPGTRLTVL.

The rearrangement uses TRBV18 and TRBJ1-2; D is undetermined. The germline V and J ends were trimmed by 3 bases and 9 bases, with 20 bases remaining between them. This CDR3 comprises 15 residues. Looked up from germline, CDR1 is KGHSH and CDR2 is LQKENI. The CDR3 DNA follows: TGTGCCAGCTCACCCCGCGTCGAGAGGCCCAACAGCTACACCTTC. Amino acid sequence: CASSPRVERPNSYTF.

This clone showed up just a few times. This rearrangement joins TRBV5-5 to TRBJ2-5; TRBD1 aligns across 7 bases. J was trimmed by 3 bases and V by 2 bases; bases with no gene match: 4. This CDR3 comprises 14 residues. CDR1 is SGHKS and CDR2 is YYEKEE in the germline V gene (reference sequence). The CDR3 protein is CASSFSTGKETQYF. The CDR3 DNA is TGTGCCAGCAGCTTTTCGACAGGGAAAGAGACCCAGTACTTC.

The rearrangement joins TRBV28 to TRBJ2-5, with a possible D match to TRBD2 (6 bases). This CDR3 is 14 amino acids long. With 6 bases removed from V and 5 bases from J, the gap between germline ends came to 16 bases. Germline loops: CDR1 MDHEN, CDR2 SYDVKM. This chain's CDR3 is CASSSIPGRETQYF. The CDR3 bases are TGTGCCAGCAGCTCCATCCCAGGGAGGGAGACCCAGTACTTC. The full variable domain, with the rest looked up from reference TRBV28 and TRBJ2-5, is DVKVTQSSRYLVKRTGEKVFLECVQDMDHENMFWYRQDPGLGLRLIYFSYDVKMKEKGDIPEGYSVSREKKERFSLILESASTNQTSMYLCASSSIPGRETQYFGPGTRLLVL.

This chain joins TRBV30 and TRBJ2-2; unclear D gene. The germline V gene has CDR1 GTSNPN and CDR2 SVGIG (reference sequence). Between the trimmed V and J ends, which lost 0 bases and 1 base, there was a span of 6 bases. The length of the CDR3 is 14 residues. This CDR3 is CAWSVILNTGELFF. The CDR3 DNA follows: TGTGCCTGGAGTGTGATACTGAACACCGGGGAGCTGTTTTTT.

This CDR3 is CASSFTYQPQHF. The CDR3 DNA reads TGTGCCAGCAGTTTTACTTATCAGCCCCAGCATTTT. The genes are TRBV28 and TRBJ1-5; D is unclear. The CDR3 is made up of 12 amino acids. Germline CDR1 reads MDHEN; CDR2 reads SYDVKM. The V and J ends lost 3 bases and 5 bases respectively, with 5 bases between them.

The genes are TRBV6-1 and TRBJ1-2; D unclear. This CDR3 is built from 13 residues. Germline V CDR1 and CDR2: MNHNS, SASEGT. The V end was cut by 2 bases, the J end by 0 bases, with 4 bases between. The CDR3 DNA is TGTGCCAGCAGTGAACAGTCTAACTATGGCTACACCTTC. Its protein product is CASSEQSNYGYTF.

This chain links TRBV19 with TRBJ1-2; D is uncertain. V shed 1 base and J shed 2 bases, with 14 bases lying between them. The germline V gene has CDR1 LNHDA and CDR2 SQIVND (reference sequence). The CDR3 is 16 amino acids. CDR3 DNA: TGTGCCAGTAGTATAGTCAGGACGTATACAAACTATGGCTACACCTTC. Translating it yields CASSIVRTYTNYGYTF.

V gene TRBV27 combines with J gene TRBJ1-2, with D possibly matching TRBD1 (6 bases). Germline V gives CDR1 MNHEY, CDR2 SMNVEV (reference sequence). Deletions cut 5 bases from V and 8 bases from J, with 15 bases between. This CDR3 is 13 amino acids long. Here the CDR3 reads CASSPTGNGGYTF. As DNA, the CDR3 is TGTGCCAGCAGTCCCACAGGGAATGGGGGCTACACCTTC.

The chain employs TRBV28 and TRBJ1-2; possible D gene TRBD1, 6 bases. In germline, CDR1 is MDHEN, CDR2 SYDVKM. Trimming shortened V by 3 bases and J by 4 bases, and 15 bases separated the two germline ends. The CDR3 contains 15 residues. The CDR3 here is CASSFGTPGVYGYTF. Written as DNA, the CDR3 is TGTGCCAGCAGTTTTGGGACACCCGGAGTCTATGGCTACACCTTC.

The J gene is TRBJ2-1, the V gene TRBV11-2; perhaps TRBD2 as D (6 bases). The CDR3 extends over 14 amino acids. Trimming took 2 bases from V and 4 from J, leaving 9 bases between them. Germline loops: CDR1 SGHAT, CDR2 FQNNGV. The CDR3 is CASSLRGVYNEQFF. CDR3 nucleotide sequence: TGTGCCAGCAGCTTACGCGGGGTATACAATGAGCAGTTCTTC.

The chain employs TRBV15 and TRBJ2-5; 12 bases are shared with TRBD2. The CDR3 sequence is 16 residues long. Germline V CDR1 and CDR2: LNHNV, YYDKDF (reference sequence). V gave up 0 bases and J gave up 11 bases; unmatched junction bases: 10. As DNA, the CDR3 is TGTGCCACCAGCAGAGATGAAAGAGGACTAGCGGGACGTCAGTACTTC. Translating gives CATSRDERGLAGRQYF.

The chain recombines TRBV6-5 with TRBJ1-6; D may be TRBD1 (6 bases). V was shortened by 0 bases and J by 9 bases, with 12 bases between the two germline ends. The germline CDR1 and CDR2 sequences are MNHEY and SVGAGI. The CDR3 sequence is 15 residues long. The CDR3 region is CASSYSQGEGSPLHF. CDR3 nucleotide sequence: TGTGCCAGCAGTTACTCACAGGGTGAGGGTTCACCCCTCCACTTT.

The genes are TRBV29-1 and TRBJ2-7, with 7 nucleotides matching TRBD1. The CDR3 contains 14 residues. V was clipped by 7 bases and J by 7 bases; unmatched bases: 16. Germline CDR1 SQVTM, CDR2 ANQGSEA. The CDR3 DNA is TGCAGCGCCGGAGGACAGGCCGGTGGAGGAGAGCAGTACTTC. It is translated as CSAGGQAGGGEQYF.

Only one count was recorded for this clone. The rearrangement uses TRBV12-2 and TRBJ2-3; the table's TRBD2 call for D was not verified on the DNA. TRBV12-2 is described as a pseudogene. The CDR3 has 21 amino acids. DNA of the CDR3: TGTGCAAGTCGCTCCCCCCGCCGGGGGGCCTATAGAGATTCTAGCACAGATACGCAGTATTTT. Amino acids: CASRSPRRGAYRDSSTDTQYF.

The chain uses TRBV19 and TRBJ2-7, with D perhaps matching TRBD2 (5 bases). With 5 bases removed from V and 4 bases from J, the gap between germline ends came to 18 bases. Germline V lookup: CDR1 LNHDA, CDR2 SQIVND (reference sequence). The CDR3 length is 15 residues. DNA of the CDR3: TGTGCCAGTAGTGCACGGCGGAGGACCGCATACGAGCAGTACTTC. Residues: CASSARRRTAYEQYF.